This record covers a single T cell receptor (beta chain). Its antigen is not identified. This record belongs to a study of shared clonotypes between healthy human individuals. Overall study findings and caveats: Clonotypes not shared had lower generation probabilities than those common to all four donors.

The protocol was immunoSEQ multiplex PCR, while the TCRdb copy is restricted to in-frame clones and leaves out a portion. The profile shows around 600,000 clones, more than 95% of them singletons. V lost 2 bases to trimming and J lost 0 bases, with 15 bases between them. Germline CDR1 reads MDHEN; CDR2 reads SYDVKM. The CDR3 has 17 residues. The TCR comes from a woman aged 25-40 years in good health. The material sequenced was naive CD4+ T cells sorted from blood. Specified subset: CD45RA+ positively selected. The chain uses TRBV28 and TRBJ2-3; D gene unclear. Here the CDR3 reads CASSLPPFGGSTDTQYF. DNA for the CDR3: TGTGCCAGCAGTTTACCCCCCTTTGGCGGTAGCACAGATACGCAGTATTTT.